A single sample gave rise to the 24 T cell receptor beta chains below, sequenced in a study of technical replicates of blood from several donors. Measured with immunoSEQ multiplex PCR; TCRdb has only the in-frame clones, and not every one. The repertoire includes roughly 93,000 clones, approximately 96% of them detected once, and over 0.2% sits in the top ten. Sequenced material: T cells isolated from PBMCs. These receptors were taken from a human donor in good health.

The gene calls are TRBV5-1 and TRBJ2-7, with a possible D match to TRBD1 (6 bases). V was cut by 3 bases and J by 3 bases, with 10 bases left in between. The CDR3 has 13 residues. Per germline, CDR1 SGHRS and CDR2 YFSETQ. The CDR3 protein is CASSWGTNYEQYF. DNA of the CDR3: TGCGCCAGCAGCTGGGGGACAAACTACGAGCAGTACTTC.

The V call is TRBV9, the J call TRBJ1-6; tentatively, D is TRBD1 (6 bases). Trimming stripped 4 bases from V and 7 bases from J, with 12 bases between. The CDR3 has 14 amino acids. Per the germline V gene, CDR1 is SGDLS and CDR2 is YYNGEE. The CDR3 DNA follows: TGTGCCAGCAGCTACACAGGGTTCAATTCACCCCTCCACTTT. It encodes CASSYTGFNSPLHF. Complete variable domain (other parts from reference TRBV9 and TRBJ1-6): DSGVTQTPKHLITATGQRVTLRCSPRSGDLSVYWYQQSLDQGLQFLIQYYNGEERAKGNILERFSAQQFPDLHSELNLSSLELGDSALYFCASSYTGFNSPLHFGNGTRLTVT.

The V and J genes are TRBV7-8 and TRBJ2-1; D gene unclear. Deletions cut 1 base from V and 7 bases from J, with 8 bases between. This CDR3 has 13 residues. Germline V gene data show CDR1 as SGHVS and CDR2 as FQNEAQ. The CDR3 nucleotides read TGTGCCAGCAGCTTAGTTTTGGAGAATGAGCAGTTCTTC. Protein sequence: CASSLVLENEQFF.

This clone appeared a single time. The CDR3 bases are TGTGCCAGCAGTCAAAGGACTAGCCGCGAGCAGTACTTC. Translation gives CASSQRTSREQYF. V is TRBV27 and J is TRBJ2-7, with 8 bases matching TRBD2. Unmatched junction bases numbered 6, after V lost 5 bases and J lost 6 bases. In germline, CDR1 is MNHEY, CDR2 SMNVEV (reference sequence). The CDR3 runs 13 residues.

The chain carries TRBV9 and TRBJ1-2, with D possibly TRBD1 on 6 matching bases. Germline V gene lookup returns CDR1 SGDLS and CDR2 YYNGEE. This CDR3 spans 17 amino acids. Trimming left V 0 bases short and J 8 bases short, with 23 bases between. CDR3 sequence reads: CASSVVRNGQWSVGYTF. DNA of the CDR3: TGTGCCAGCAGCGTAGTTCGAAACGGACAGTGGAGTGTCGGCTACACCTTC.

This chain connects TRBV11-2 to TRBJ1-1; D not certain. Per the germline V gene, CDR1 is SGHAT and CDR2 is FQNNGV. This CDR3 contains 11 residues. The germline V and J ends were trimmed by 1 base and 8 bases, with 5 bases remaining between them. The CDR3 DNA follows: TGTGCCAGCAGCTTAGCCGTAGAAGCTTTCTTT. Translation: CASSLAVEAFF.

This chain connects TRBV19 to TRBJ2-7, with a tentative D call TRBD1 (6 bases). V was shortened by 0 bases and J by 3 bases, with 12 bases between the two germline ends. CDR3 length equals 15 residues. The germline V gene has CDR1 LNHDA and CDR2 SQIVND (reference sequence). The CDR3 reads CASSIEGARVYEQYF. For the CDR3, the DNA is TGTGCCAGTAGTATAGAGGGGGCCCGGGTCTACGAGCAGTACTTC.

This clone was observed once. The V call is TRBV28, the J call TRBJ2-7, with 8 bases that match TRBD2. Germline V gene lookup returns CDR1 MDHEN and CDR2 SYDVKM. V trimming: 6 bases; J trimming: 2 bases; junction bases outside the gene matches: 9. CDR3 length: 15 amino acids. The CDR3 bases are TGTGCCAGCAGCGGTCGGCGCGGGGGGACCTACGAGCAGTACTTC. Amino acids: CASSGRRGGTYEQYF.

The V gene is TRBV11-2, the J gene TRBJ1-2; D ambiguous. Germline CDR1 and CDR2: SGHAT and FQNNGV. This CDR3 contains 15 residues. The germline V and J ends were trimmed by 2 bases and 0 bases, with 10 bases remaining between them. The CDR3 sequence: CASSLSAEANYGYTF. As DNA, the CDR3 is TGTGCCAGCAGCTTATCTGCGGAAGCTAACTATGGCTACACCTTC.

The chain links TRBV11-2 to TRBJ2-7, with 7 bases identical to TRBD1. V lost 5 bases, J lost 4 bases, and 8 bases stayed unmatched. The germline gives CDR1 SGHAT, CDR2 FQNNGV. This CDR3 contains 14 residues. The CDR3 DNA sequence: TGTGCCAGCAGCGAACAGGGGAGACCTTACGAGCAGTACTTC. The encoded protein is CASSEQGRPYEQYF.

V gene TRBV5-1 combines with J gene TRBJ2-1; 10 positions match TRBD1. The ends lost 1 base at V and 6 bases at J; junction bases unmatched: 4. Germline V lookup: CDR1 SGHRS, CDR2 YFSETQ. This CDR3 region has 15 residues. In DNA form, the CDR3 reads TGCGCCAGCAGCTTGTCCGGACAGGGGGGCAATGAGCAGTTCTTC. Translation gives CASSLSGQGGNEQFF.

The chain couples TRBV10-3 to TRBJ1-2, with a tentative D call TRBD1 (6 bases). The CDR3 sequence is 16 residues long. In germline, CDR1 is ENHRY, CDR2 SYGVKD. V lost 0 bases to trimming and J lost 4 bases, with 15 bases between them. CDR3 protein: CAISESQGLPRYGYTF. DNA for the CDR3: TGTGCCATCAGTGAGTCCCAGGGGCTTCCTCGCTATGGCTACACCTTC.

J is TRBJ2-1 and V is TRBV27; TRBD1 agrees at 8 bases. The CDR3 covers 15 residues. Trimming removed 7 bases from V and 8 bases from J; junction bases left unmatched: 13. Germline assignment: CDR1 MNHEY and CDR2 SMNVEV (reference sequence). The CDR3 sequence is CASKRRQGQWDEQFF. The CDR3 bases are TGTGCCAGCAAACGCCGACAGGGGCAGTGGGATGAGCAGTTCTTC.

The DNA for the CDR3 is TGTGCCAGCAGTTACCGGGCAGGGTACGAGCAGTACTTC. Translated: CASSYRAGYEQYF. The chain uses TRBV6-6 and TRBJ2-7, with D perhaps matching TRBD1 (5 bases). Germline-derived CDR1 and CDR2 are MNHNY and SVGAGI (reference sequence). Trimming stripped 2 bases from V and 4 bases from J, with 9 bases between. The CDR3 contains 13 residues.

The chain employs TRBV11-1 and TRBJ1-2, with TRBD1 matching over 8 bases. CDR1 is SGHAT, CDR2 FQDESV, per germline (reference sequence). Losses at the gene ends were 1 base for V and 5 bases for J; bases not matched to a gene: 3. The length of the CDR3 is 14 residues. The CDR3: CASSLGGQGYGYTF. As DNA, the CDR3 is TGTGCCAGCAGCTTAGGTGGACAGGGTTATGGCTACACCTTC.

The chain joins TRBV5-1 to TRBJ1-4, with TRBD1 as a possible D gene (6 bases). The CDR3 is 18 amino acids. Germline CDR1 reads SGHRS; CDR2 reads YFSETQ. Trimming removed 1 base from V and 3 bases from J, with 19 bases in between. The CDR3 reads CASSLKAGGPSPNEKLFF. For the CDR3, the DNA is TGCGCCAGCAGCTTGAAGGCGGGGGGCCCATCGCCTAATGAAAAACTGTTTTTT.

The genes are TRBV29-1 and TRBJ2-4; D remains unclear. The CDR3 spans 12 residues. The V end lost 1 base, the J end lost 8 bases, and 9 bases lay between the germline ends. Germline V gene lookup returns CDR1 SQVTM and CDR2 ANQGSEA. The CDR3 DNA reads as TGCAGCGTTGAAGTTCAAGCGTACATTCAGTACTTC. It yields the protein CSVEVQAYIQYF.

This chain uses TRBV29-1 with TRBJ1-6; 9 bases fit TRBD1. The V gene end was trimmed by 5 bases and the J gene end by 7 bases; junction bases not matched to a gene: 3. Germline CDR1 SQVTM, CDR2 ANQGSEA. CDR3 length: 13 residues. The CDR3 DNA follows: TGCAGCGTTTCCGGGACAGGGAATTCACCCCTCCACTTT. Translation gives CSVSGTGNSPLHF. The full variable domain, completed using reference TRBV29-1 and TRBJ1-6, is SAVISQKPSRDICQRGTSLTIQCQVDSQVTMMFWYRQQPGQSLTLIATANQGSEATYESGFVIDKFPISRPNLTFSTLTVSNMSPEDSSIYLCSVSGTGNSPLHFGNGTRLTVT.

There are a few counts of this clone. The J gene is TRBJ1-1, the V gene TRBV10-1, with 7 nucleotides matching TRBD1. This CDR3 is 13 amino acids long. From germline, CDR1 is WNHNN and CDR2 SYGVQD (reference sequence). V lost 5 bases, J lost 1 base, and 1 base stayed unmatched. As DNA, the CDR3 is TGCGCCAGCAGTCGACAGGGGAACACTGAAGCTTTCTTT. It is translated as CASSRQGNTEAFF.

The chain carries TRBV6-6 and TRBJ1-1; TRBD1 aligns across 12 bases. The V gene's germline CDR1 is MNHNY and CDR2 SVGAGI (reference sequence). This CDR3 comprises 16 residues. V was pared by 7 bases and J by 4 bases, with 10 bases of the junction left unmatched. The CDR3 spells CASNRDRGRLGTEAFF. The CDR3 DNA is TGTGCCAGCAACCGGGACAGGGGGCGCTTGGGCACTGAAGCTTTCTTT.

The rearrangement joins TRBV5-4 to TRBJ2-3; no definite D call. The CDR3 is made up of 15 amino acids. V gave up 0 bases and J gave up 1 base, with 9 bases separating them. Germline-derived CDR1 and CDR2 are SGHNT and YYREEE (reference sequence). The chain's CDR3 is CASSLGLVGTDTQYF. The CDR3 DNA reads as TGTGCCAGCAGCTTGGGCCTAGTGGGCACAGATACGCAGTATTTT.

The chain combines TRBV7-6 with TRBJ2-7; 10 nucleotides line up with TRBD1. This CDR3 comprises 15 residues. J gave up 2 bases and V 1 base, and 2 bases lay outside the gene matches. From germline, CDR1 is SGHVS and CDR2 FNYEAQ. The CDR3 loop reads CASSLGTGGPYEQYF. The CDR3 nucleotides read TGTGCCAGCAGCTTAGGGACAGGGGGACCCTACGAGCAGTACTTC.

CDR3 sequence (DNA): TGTGCCAGCAGTCCCAGGGCTAGCAATCAGCCCCAGCATTTT. Residues: CASSPRASNQPQHF. The genes are TRBV6-5 and TRBJ1-5, with D perhaps matching TRBD1 (5 bases). This CDR3 contains 14 residues. V lost 5 bases and J 0 bases, leaving 8 bases between the germline ends. Looked up from germline, CDR1 is MNHEY and CDR2 is SVGAGI.

The V and J genes are TRBV12-5 and TRBJ2-7; D is uncertain. V was cut by 0 bases and J by 3 bases, with 12 bases left in between. The CDR3 has 15 amino acids. The germline V gene encodes CDR1 LGHNT and CDR2 FRNRAP. The CDR3 DNA reads TGTGCTAGTGGTTTGGTACTCGGCAACTACTACGAGCAGTACTTC. Translated, it gives CASGLVLGNYYEQYF.